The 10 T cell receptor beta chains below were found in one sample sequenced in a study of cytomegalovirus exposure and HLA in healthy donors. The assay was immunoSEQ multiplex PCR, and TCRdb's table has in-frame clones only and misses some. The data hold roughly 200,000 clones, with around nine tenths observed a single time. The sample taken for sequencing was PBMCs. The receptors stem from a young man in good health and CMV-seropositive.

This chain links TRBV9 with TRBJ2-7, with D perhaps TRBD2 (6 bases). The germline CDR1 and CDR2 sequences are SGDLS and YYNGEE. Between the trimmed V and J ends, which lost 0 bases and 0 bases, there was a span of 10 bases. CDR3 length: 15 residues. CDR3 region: CASSVGGGDSYEQYF. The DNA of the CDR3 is TGTGCCAGCAGCGTAGGTGGAGGGGACTCCTACGAGCAGTACTTC.

DNA for the CDR3: TGTGCCAGCACTCTACTAGCGGGGGTGGGGGAAAGGTACTTC. It specifies CASTLLAGVGERYF. J is TRBJ2-5 and V is TRBV6-6; 11 nucleotides agree with TRBD2. The CDR3 is made up of 14 amino acids. Germline CDR1 and CDR2: MNHNY and SVGAGI (reference sequence). V lost 7 bases, J lost 13 bases, and 14 bases stayed unmatched.

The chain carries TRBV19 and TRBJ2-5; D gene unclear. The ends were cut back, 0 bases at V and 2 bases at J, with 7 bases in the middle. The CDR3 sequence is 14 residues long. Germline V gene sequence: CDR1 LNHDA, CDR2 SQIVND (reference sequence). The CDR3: CASSIEAGQETQYF. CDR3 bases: TGTGCCAGTAGTATAGAGGCAGGACAAGAGACCCAGTACTTC.

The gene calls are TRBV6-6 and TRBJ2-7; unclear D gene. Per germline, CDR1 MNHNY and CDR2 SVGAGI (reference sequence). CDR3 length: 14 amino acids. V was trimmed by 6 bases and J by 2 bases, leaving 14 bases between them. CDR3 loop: CASSYAPGTYEQYF. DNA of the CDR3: TGTGCCAGCAGCTACGCGCCGGGTACCTACGAGCAGTACTTC.

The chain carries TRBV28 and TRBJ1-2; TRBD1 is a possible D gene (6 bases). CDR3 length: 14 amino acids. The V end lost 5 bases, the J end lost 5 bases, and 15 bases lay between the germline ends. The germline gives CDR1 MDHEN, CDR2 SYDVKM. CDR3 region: CASSLTGREYGYTF. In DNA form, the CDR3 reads TGTGCCAGCAGTCTAACAGGGAGAGAATATGGCTACACCTTC.

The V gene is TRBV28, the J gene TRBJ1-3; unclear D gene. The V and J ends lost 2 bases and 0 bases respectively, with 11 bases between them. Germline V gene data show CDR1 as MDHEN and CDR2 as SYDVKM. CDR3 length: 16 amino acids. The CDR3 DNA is TGTGCCAGCAGTTTAGCCGGGCACCTCTCTGGAAACACCATATATTTT. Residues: CASSLAGHLSGNTIYF.

The CDR3 nucleotides are TGTGCCAGCAGCTGGCAGGGGACAGGGGGTGCCCCCCATCCTGGAAACACCATATATTTT. As protein: CASSWQGTGGAPHPGNTIYF. The rearrangement links TRBV5-5 to TRBJ1-3; TRBD1 aligns across 11 bases. The CDR3 has 20 amino acids. V was clipped by 3 bases and J by 2 bases; unmatched bases: 16. Germline loops: CDR1 SGHKS, CDR2 YYEKEE (reference sequence).

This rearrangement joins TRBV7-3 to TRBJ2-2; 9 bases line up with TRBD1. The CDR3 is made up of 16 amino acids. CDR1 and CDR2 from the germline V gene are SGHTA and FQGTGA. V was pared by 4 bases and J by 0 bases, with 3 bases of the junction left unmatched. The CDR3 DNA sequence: TGTGCCAGCAGCTCCCGACAGGGGGCGAACACCGGGGAGCTGTTTTTT. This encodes CASSSRQGANTGELFF.

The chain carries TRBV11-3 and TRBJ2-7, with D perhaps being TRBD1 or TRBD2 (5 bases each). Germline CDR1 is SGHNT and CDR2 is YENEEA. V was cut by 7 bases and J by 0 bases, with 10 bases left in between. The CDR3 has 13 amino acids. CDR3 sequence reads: CASTGTASYEQYF. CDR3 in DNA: TGTGCCAGCACCGGGACCGCCTCCTACGAGCAGTACTTC.

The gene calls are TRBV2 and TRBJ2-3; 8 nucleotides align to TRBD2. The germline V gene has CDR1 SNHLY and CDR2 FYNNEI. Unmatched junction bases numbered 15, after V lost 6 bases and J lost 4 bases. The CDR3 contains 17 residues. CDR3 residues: CASSDFLSGRPPDTQYF. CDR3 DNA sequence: TGTGCCAGCAGCGACTTCCTAAGCGGGAGACCACCAGATACGCAGTATTTT.